These T cell receptor beta chains were read from a single sample in a study of glioma-infiltrating T cells. A single record per CDR3 protein comes from TCRdb applying MiXCR to the multiplex PCR reads. The repertoire has about 410,000 distinct CDR3 sequences, around 38% of them found once; the top ten carry 12%. Material: glioma tissue, nonneoplastic brain tissue, or PBMCs (not recorded which). These TCRs come from a human donor with low-grade glioma or glioblastoma, undergoing nonglioma brain surgery, or in good health (not recorded which). Each CDR3 is given with its conserved first and last residue. A D gene is named only where the DNA matches it firmly. A clone size is listed for some rows: how often the clone was seen (once, few, many), or a class if it is expanded.

J gene	V gene	CDR3 length	D gene	clone size	CDR3 protein	CDR3 DNA
TRBJ1-3	TRBV2	15	-	-	CASSADRTSGNTIYF	TGTGCCAGCAGCGCCGACCGAACGTCTGGAAACACCATATATTTT
TRBJ2-2	TRBV24-1	16	-	-	CATSHHPGGGNGELFF	TGTGCCACCAGTCACCACCCAGGGGGAGGAAACGGGGAGCTGTTTTTT
TRBJ1-2	TRBV27	14	-	-	CASSPGPTGCGYTF	TGTGCCAGCAGTCCTGGGCCGACGGGCTGTGGCTACACCTTC
TRBJ2-1	TRBV19	14	-	-	CASSINPLENEQFF	TGTGCCAGTAGTATAAATCCCCTGGAAAATGAGCAGTTCTTC
TRBJ2-3	TRBV6-1	15	-	many	CASSEYPSNTDTQYF	TGTGCCAGCAGTGAATACCCTAGTAACACAGATACGCAGTATTTT
TRBJ2-7	TRBV7-9	13	TRBD1	-	CASSWTGGSEQYF	TGTGCCAGCAGCTGGACAGGGGGGTCAGAGCAGTACTTC
TRBJ2-3	TRBV7-2	15	-	few	CASSLGGASGDTQYF	TGTGCCAGCAGCTTAGGGGGGGCAAGCGGAGATACGCAGTATTTT
TRBJ2-3	TRBV28	14	-	-	CASSHGGSTDTQYF	TGTGCCAGCAGCCATGGGGGGAGCACAGATACGCAGTATTTT
TRBJ1-2	TRBV6-1	13	-	many	CASKIGFNYGYTF	TGTGCCAGCAAAATAGGCTTTAACTATGGCTACACCTTC
TRBJ2-1	TRBV20-1	13	TRBD2	many	CSGTSGRYNEQFF	TGCAGCGGGACTAGCGGGAGATACAATGAGCAGTTCTTC
TRBJ1-2	TRBV6-1	13	TRBD1	many	CASRAGTGYGYTF	TGTGCCAGCAGAGCCGGGACAGGCTATGGCTACACCTTC
TRBJ2-3	TRBV20-1	13	-	-	CSARIDSQDTQYF	TGCAGTGCTAGAATCGACTCCCAAGATACGCAGTATTTT
TRBJ2-1	TRBV25-1	13	-	many	CASSETGFDEQFF	TGTGCCAGCAGTGAAACAGGGTTCGATGAGCAGTTCTTC
TRBJ2-1	TRBV14	16	-	-	CASSAFSGSVYNEQFF	TGTGCCAGCAGCGCCTTCTCGGGATCGGTATACAATGAGCAGTTCTTC
TRBJ2-4	TRBV7-2	13	-	-	CASSLGLSGDKYF	TGTGCCAGCAGCTTAGGCTTGTCAGGCGATAAGTACTTC
TRBJ2-7	TRBV5-8	14	-	-	CASSLIGMTYEQYF	TGTGCCAGCAGCTTGATCGGCATGACCTACGAGCAGTACTTC
TRBJ2-5	TRBV27	16	TRBD2	few	CASSSGLAGGLGTQYF	TGTGCCAGCAGTTCCGGACTAGCGGGAGGGTTAGGGACCCAGTACTTC
TRBJ2-7	TRBV27	15	TRBD2	-	CASSLGTSDTYEQYF	TGTGCCAGCAGTCTAGGGACTAGCGATACCTACGAGCAGTACTTC
TRBJ1-1	TRBV5-4	15	-	-	CASIPAQGRNTEAFF	TGTGCCAGCATTCCGGCACAGGGAAGGAACACTGAAGCTTTCTTT
TRBJ1-1	TRBV28	14	-	-	CASSSKRGNTEAFF	TGTGCCAGCAGTTCAAAGAGAGGGAACACTGAAGCTTTCTTT
TRBJ2-4	TRBV19	14	TRBD1	-	CASSRGTGVNIQYF	TGTGCCAGTAGTAGGGGCACAGGGGTGAACATTCAGTACTTC
TRBJ2-1	TRBV20-1	14	-	-	CSARYKSSYNEQFF	TGCAGTGCTAGATACAAGAGCTCCTACAATGAGCAGTTCTTC
TRBJ2-7	TRBV20-1	12	-	-	CSARDPISEQYF	TGCAGTGCTAGAGACCCAATCAGCGAGCAGTACTTC
TRBJ1-1	TRBV6-2/TRBV6-3	14	TRBD1	many	CASSILGQGTEAFF	TGTGCCAGCAGTATCCTCGGACAGGGCACTGAAGCTTTCTTT
TRBJ2-1	TRBV6-2/TRBV6-3	17	TRBD2	few	CASYTRLAGGAGNEQFF	TGTGCCAGCTATACGAGGCTAGCGGGAGGAGCCGGCAATGAGCAGTTCTTC
TRBJ2-7	TRBV27	15	-	few	CASSFFGQGSYEQYF	-
TRBJ2-3	TRBV6-2/TRBV6-3	14	TRBD1	-	CASSPTGQTDTQYF	TGTGCCAGCAGCCCGACAGGGCAAACAGATACGCAGTATTTT
TRBJ2-7	TRBV25-1	17	TRBD1	few	CASSEKWGQGRTYEQYF	TGTGCCAGCAGTGAAAAGTGGGGACAGGGGAGAACCTACGAGCAGTACTTC
TRBJ2-1	TRBV7-2	15	-	few	CASSRGGDTYNEQFF	TGTGCCAGCAGCCGAGGGGGGGACACTTACAATGAGCAGTTCTTC
TRBJ2-1	TRBV6-1	13	TRBD2	many	CATVGGWYNEQFF	TGTGCCACGGTCGGGGGGTGGTACAATGAGCAGTTCTTC
TRBJ2-1	TRBV7-2	14	-	few	CASSPRALEEEQFF	TGTGCCAGCAGCCCAAGGGCTCTAGAAGAAGAGCAGTTCTTC
TRBJ2-1	TRBV4-3	17	TRBD1	-	CASSQDNRDRVYNEQFF	TGCGCCAGCAGCCAAGACAACCGGGACAGGGTCTACAATGAGCAGTTCTTC
TRBJ1-6	TRBV18	16	-	once	CASSPTARAPNSPLHF	TGTGCCAGCTCACCAACGGCCCGGGCCCCGAATTCACCCCTCCACTTT
TRBJ2-5	TRBV27	13	-	once	CASSSLGLGTQYF	TGTGCCAGCAGTTCTCTTGGTCTGGGGACCCAGTACTTC
TRBJ2-1	TRBV5-4	15	TRBD2	-	CASSLAKAGGNEQFF	TGTGCCAGCAGCTTGGCGAAGGCGGGAGGGAATGAGCAGTTCTTC
TRBJ1-6	TRBV6-1	16	-	many	CASRSLQGRDNSPLHF	TGTGCCAGCAGGTCACTTCAGGGCCGTGATAATTCACCCCTCCACTTT
TRBJ1-3	TRBV25-1	13	-	many	CASTLSSGNTIYF	TGTGCCAGCACGTTGAGCTCTGGAAACACCATATATTTT
TRBJ1-1	TRBV29-1	12	-	-	CSVLKMNTEAFF	TGCAGCGTTTTGAAAATGAACACTGAAGCTTTCTTT
TRBJ2-1	TRBV6-1	15	-	many	CASKGYRAESYEQFF	TGTGCCAGCAAGGGCTACAGGGCTGAGTCATATGAGCAGTTCTTC
TRBJ2-1	TRBV7-8	12	-	-	CASSPHKNEQFF	TGTGCCAGCAGCCCTCACAAAAATGAGCAGTTCTTC
TRBJ2-7	TRBV28	14	TRBD1	few	CASSFSDRNYEQYF	TGTGCCAGCAGTTTCTCGGACAGGAATTACGAGCAGTACTTC
TRBJ2-1	TRBV20-1	13	-	few	CSARVYAHNEQFF	TGCAGTGCTAGAGTCTACGCCCACAATGAGCAGTTCTTC
TRBJ1-2	TRBV7-9	15	-	once	CASSSDRKANYGYTF	TGTGCCAGCAGCTCAGACAGAAAAGCTAACTATGGCTACACCTTC
TRBJ2-7	TRBV6-2/TRBV6-3	13	-	many	CASSTGLSYEQYF	TGTGCCAGCAGTACCGGACTTTCCTACGAGCAGTACTTC
TRBJ2-2	TRBV7-6	19	TRBD2	-	CASSYAGLAGGIHTGELFF	TGTGCCAGCAGCTACGCGGGACTAGCGGGAGGAATACACACCGGGGAGCTGTTTTTT
TRBJ2-7	TRBV7-2	16	-	-	CASSWGGGGAPYEQYF	TGTGCCAGCAGCTGGGGAGGTGGGGGAGCTCCCTACGAGCAGTACTTC
TRBJ1-2	TRBV7-8	13	-	-	CASSFPNLDGYTF	TGTGCCAGCAGCTTTCCGAATCTGGATGGCTACACCTTC
TRBJ2-1	TRBV3-1	17	TRBD2	-	CASSQPLAGSRYNEQFF	TGTGCCAGCAGCCAACCACTAGCGGGAAGCCGATACAATGAGCAGTTCTTC
TRBJ1-1	TRBV7-2	19	-	few	CASSLGGYRGGWGDTEAFF	TGTGCCAGCAGCTTAGGAGGGTATCGGGGGGGTTGGGGCGACACTGAAGCTTTCTTT
TRBJ2-1	TRBV18	20	TRBD2	-	CASSPPRTSGTSSSYNEQFF	TGTGCCAGCTCACCACCGAGGACTAGCGGGACCTCGAGCTCCTACAATGAGCAGTTCTTC
TRBJ1-2	TRBV20-1	14	TRBD1	few	CSARGQGLKNGYTF	TGCAGTGCTCGCGGACAGGGACTCAAGAATGGCTACACCTTC
TRBJ1-5	TRBV7-9	13	-	once	CASSSGSNQPQNF	TGTGCCAGCAGCTCAGGTAGCAATCAGCCCCAGAATTTT
TRBJ2-3	TRBV7-9	14	-	many	CASSLVDQRDTQYF	TGTGCCAGCAGCTTAGTTGACCAACGAGATACGCAGTATTTT
TRBJ1-5	TRBV6-1	15	TRBD1	-	CASRMTGGAFQPQHF	TGTGCCAGCAGAATGACAGGGGGCGCTTTTCAGCCCCAGCATTTT
TRBJ1-1	TRBV20-1	14	-	-	CSALTGSKSTEAFF	TGCAGTGCCCTAACAGGGAGCAAGAGCACTGAAGCTTTCTTT